This T cell receptor (beta chain) appears in the sequencing data of a study of technical replicates of blood from a handful of donors (dated by TCRdb to 2016 to 2017). For this clone: The antigen this receptor binds is unknown. Per-base quality was not reported, and no clone a single base away is much larger than it.

The library was made by the immunoSEQ multiplex PCR assay. What TCRdb holds here is the immuneACCESS table cut down to in-frame rearrangements. Part of the clones is not present; checked against another copy, under half of the missing clones reflect an unresolved V gene, and the others are unexplained. In this sample the table shows under 95,000 clones, over 90% of which occur a single time. Of the sample, about 0.25% is held by the ten largest clones. The sequence came from a human donor in good health. What was sequenced was T cells isolated from PBMCs.

The encoded CDR3 is CASGLVIERYVPGELFF. The nucleotide sequence reads as follows: TGTGCTAGTGGTTTGGTAATCGAGCGGTACGTTCCCGGGGAGCTGTTTTTT. The V and J segments used are TRBV12-5 and TRBJ2-2, and perhaps TRBD2 as D gene, on 5 matching bases. CDR1 LGHNT and CDR2 FRNRAP were looked up in the germline V gene. The CDR3, from cysteine to phenylalanine, totals 17 residues. Only the CDR3 DNA is retained, 51 bases long and in frame from the first base. A distance of 17 bases separates the germline ends of V and J, which lose 0 bases and 6 bases respectively.